This T cell receptor (beta chain) was identified in a study of blood T cell repertoires in COVID-19. Study context: The United States, Italy and Spain were the sources of the acute and convalescent COVID-19 samples. In each case, the material was cDNA or gDNA derived from T cells, B-cell-depleted T cells, or PBMCs.

V was shortened by 2 bases and J by 4 bases, with 15 bases between the two germline ends. Looked up from germline, CDR1 is LGHNT and CDR2 is FRNRAP. The CDR3 loop spans 16 amino acids. Original processing methods: Amplification with reference gene primers provided the estimates of nucleated cell counts. Data came from immunoSEQ multiplex PCR; TCRdb stores just in-frame clones and leaves some out. V and J calls and clone size are given by that table; D and trimming were obtained from the DNA. The sample lists 26,000 or so clones; over 80% were seen once. The receptor comes from a human donor in a cohort sampled during active COVID-19. The source material was peripheral blood. The J gene is TRBJ2-1, the V gene TRBV12-5; possible D gene TRBD2, 7 bases. The CDR3 reads CASGLRGRGAYNEQFF. The CDR3 DNA reads TGTGCTAGTGGTTTGCGGGGACGGGGGGCTTACAATGAGCAGTTCTTC.